The sequence of this T cell receptor (beta chain) was determined in a study of blood T cell repertoires in COVID-19. Study information: PBMCs, B-cell-depleted T cells, or T cells were the source of the cDNA or gDNA that made up the material.

Assay used: immunoSEQ multiplex PCR; TCRdb lists only in-frame clones, some missing. Of some 190,000 clones in the sample, over 75% were seen once. Germline V gene sequence: CDR1 GTSNPN, CDR2 SVGIG (reference sequence). This CDR3 has 16 amino acids. After removal of 0 bases from V and 4 bases from J, the junction contained 4 bases not matched to a gene. The chain employs TRBV30 and TRBJ2-5; 14 bases are shared with TRBD2. The clonotype comes from a woman between 40 and 50 years old who had recovered from COVID-19. Sample: peripheral blood. In DNA, the CDR3 is TGTGCCTGGAGTGTGGGACTAGCGGGAGTAGGAGAGACCCAGTACTTC. Translation: CAWSVGLAGVGETQYF.